A selection of T cell receptor beta chains follows, all from one sample in a study of T cell repertoires in cytomegalovirus infection. TCRdb processed the reads anew with MiXCR; each CDR3 protein has one entry. The sample has 450,000 to 650,000 distinct CDR3 sequences, approximately 25% seen once. The material sequenced was PBMCs. These TCRs come from a human donor in good health (CMV status not recorded). Some clones in this sample may be carry-over from other donors' samples. Both conserved end residues are part of each CDR3. Fields, in order: V gene, clone size, D gene, CDR3 length, J gene, CDR3 protein, CDR3 DNA. D genes are given only for firm matches. Size is stated for part of the rows, as once, few or many counts, or as a class when the clone is expanded.

>TRBV7-2|-|TRBD2|15|TRBJ2-2
CASSLAPSGSGELFF
TGTGCCAGCAGCTTAGCCCCTAGCGGGAGTGGGGAGCTGTTTTTT
>TRBV4-3|once|-|17|TRBJ1-2
CASSQDVSRGLWRGYTF
TGCGCCAGCAGCCAAGACGTCTCACGGGGGCTTTGGAGGGGCTACACCTTC
>TRBV29-1|few|-|15|TRBJ2-3
CSVAAGGISTDTQYF
TGCAGCGTTGCCGCCGGGGGAATTTCCACAGATACGCAGTATTTT
>TRBV20-1|-|TRBD1|15|TRBJ2-3
CSAFDRGRGTDTQYF
TGCAGTGCCTTCGACAGGGGGCGCGGCACAGATACGCAGTATTTT
>TRBV12-3/TRBV12-4|-|-|16|TRBJ1-5
CASSYIQSSSNQPQHF
TGTGCCAGCAGTTATATACAGTCTAGCTCCAATCAGCCCCAGCATTTT
>TRBV2|many|-|14|TRBJ1-6
CASSEGTGNSPLHF
TGTGCCAGCAGTGAAGGGACGGGGAATTCACCCCTCCACTTT
>TRBV7-9|-|-|16|TRBJ2-5
CASSLGAVTLQETQYF
TGTGCCAGCAGCTTAGGAGCAGTTACACTCCAAGAGACCCAGTACTTC
>TRBV7-9|many|-|15|TRBJ2-5
CASSFLLADQETQYF
TGTGCCAGCAGCTTTCTCTTAGCGGATCAAGAGACCCAGTACTTC
>TRBV7-3|few|TRBD2|13|TRBJ2-1
CASSRLAGGEQFF
TGTGCCAGCAGCCGACTAGCGGGAGGAGAGCAGTTCTTC
>TRBV30|-|-|14|TRBJ2-6
CAWSEATGANVLTF
TGTGCCTGGAGTGAGGCAACTGGGGCCAACGTCCTGACTTTC
>TRBV5-8|-|TRBD1|16|TRBJ1-6
CASSTISGTVDSPLHF
TGTGCCAGCAGCACGATTAGCGGGACAGTTGATTCACCCCTCCACTTT
>TRBV5-5|-|TRBD1|15|TRBJ2-5
CASSLRTGSVETQYF
TGTGCCAGCAGCTTACGGACAGGTAGTGTGGAGACCCAGTACTTC
>TRBV24-1|many|-|14|TRBJ1-5
CATSGGFSNQPQHF
TGTGCCACCAGTGGCGGGTTTAGCAATCAGCCCCAGCATTTT
>TRBV6-2/TRBV6-3|few|-|16|TRBJ2-1
CASSYNRVGSYNEQFF
TGTGCCAGCAGTTACAACAGGGTCGGCTCCTACAATGAGCAGTTCTTC
>TRBV11-2|few|TRBD2|15|TRBJ2-2
CASSLSGRGAGELFF
TGTGCCAGCAGCCTTAGCGGGAGAGGGGCCGGGGAGCTGTTTTTT
>TRBV4-1|many|TRBD1|14|TRBJ2-1
CASSQGQIPNEQFF
TGCGCCAGCAGCCAGGGACAGATACCGAATGAGCAGTTCTTC
>TRBV4-1|few|-|17|TRBJ1-5
CASSQDPVRNSNQPQHF
TGCGCCAGCAGCCAAGACCCCGTCAGAAATAGCAATCAGCCCCAGCATTTT
>TRBV6-5|-|-|14|TRBJ2-7
CASSPRPGPYEQYF
TGTGCCAGCAGTCCTCGGCCGGGTCCCTACGAGCAGTACTTC
>TRBV7-9|few|-|16|TRBJ2-6
CASSEETRSGANVLTF
TGTGCCAGCAGCGAAGAGACACGCTCTGGGGCCAACGTCCTGACTTTC
>TRBV29-1|few|TRBD1|14|TRBJ1-4
CSVADRGINEKLFF
TGCAGCGTTGCGGACAGGGGTATTAATGAAAAACTGTTTTTT
>TRBV11-2|few|TRBD1|15|TRBJ2-1
CASSHRDRVVNEQFF
TGTGCCAGCAGCCACCGGGACAGGGTGGTCAATGAGCAGTTCTTC
>TRBV15|-|-|12|TRBJ1-2
CATSRDLTGQTF
TGTGCCACCAGCAGAGATCTGACAGGTCAAACCTTC
>TRBV28|few|TRBD1|13|TRBJ1-2
CASRNDRVQGYTF
TGTGCCAGCAGAAACGACAGGGTACAAGGCTACACCTTC
>TRBV7-2|many|-|12|TRBJ1-1
CASSFLDGGAFF
TGTGCCAGCAGCTTTTTAGACGGAGGGGCTTTCTTT
>TRBV20-1|-|TRBD2|16|TRBJ2-1
CSARSRLAGPHYEQFF
TGCAGTGCTAGATCAAGACTAGCGGGGCCCCACTATGAGCAGTTCTTC
>TRBV7-9|many|-|16|TRBJ2-7
CASSSTRLVLAGEQYF
TGTGCCAGCAGCTCCACTCGACTAGTCCTGGCCGGCGAGCAGTACTTC
>TRBV28|-|-|14|TRBJ2-5
CASSFVISQETQYF
TGTGCCAGCAGTTTTGTAATCAGTCAAGAGACCCAGTACTTC